This T cell receptor beta chain appears in the sequencing data of a study of T cell responses to AZD1222 COVID-19 vaccine. The CDR3 has 15 residues. Germline V CDR1 and CDR2: MGHDK, SYGVNS. V lost 6 bases, J lost 6 bases, and 20 bases lay in between. The protocol was immunoSEQ multiplex PCR, while the TCRdb copy is restricted to in-frame clones and leaves out a portion. The sample yields some 200,000 clones, roughly 93% seen once. The clonotype was recovered from an adult in good health. Sequenced material: peripheral blood, taken on day 0 of AZD1222 vaccination. The V and J genes are TRBV25-1 and TRBJ1-2, with a tentative D call TRBD1 (5 bases). CDR3 in amino acids: CASSDSGRVSDGYTF. As DNA, the CDR3 is TGTGCCAGCAGCGACTCAGGCAGGGTATCGGATGGCTACACCTTC.